This T cell receptor (beta chain) is drawn from a study of OX40 agonist ivuxolimab in advanced cancers. Study observations and caveats: Dose levels from 0.1 to 3.0 mg/kg saw CD4+ and CD8+ blood T cells expand clonally by week 6.

Deletions cut 4 bases from V and 4 bases from J, with 18 bases between. The CDR3 covers 15 residues. Germline V lookup: CDR1 SGHNT, CDR2 YYREEE (reference sequence). On this clone itself: Antigen: not known.

TCRdb keeps only in-frame clones here, not all; method: immunoSEQ multiplex PCR. The table includes around 46,000 clones, 84% detected once. This clonotype was sampled from an adult with an advanced solid tumor such as melanoma, head and neck, liver or kidney cancer. The sample in question was CD4+ or CD8+ T cells sorted from blood, obtained in a trial of the OX40 agonist ivuxolimab. The chain is built from TRBV5-4 and TRBJ2-7; either TRBD1 or TRBD2 may fit D (6 bases each). The CDR3 sequence: CASSLSVRGLYEQYF. DNA of the CDR3: TGTGCCAGCAGCCTCTCAGTCAGGGGACTTTACGAGCAGTACTTC.